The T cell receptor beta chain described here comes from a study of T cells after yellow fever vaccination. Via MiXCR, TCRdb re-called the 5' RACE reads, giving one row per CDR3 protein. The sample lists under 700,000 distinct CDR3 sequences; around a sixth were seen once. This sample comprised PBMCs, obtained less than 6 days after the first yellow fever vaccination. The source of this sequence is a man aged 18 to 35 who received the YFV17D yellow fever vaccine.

CDR3 amino acids: CSASGGPAGNTIYF. Here the CDR3 DNA reads TGCAGTGCTAGTGGAGGGCCGGCTGGAAACACCATATATTTT. The chain uses TRBV20-1 and TRBJ1-3; D is ambiguous. CDR3 size: 14 residues. The V end lost 3 bases, the J end lost 2 bases, and 11 bases lay between the germline ends. Per germline, CDR1 DFQATT and CDR2 SNEGSKA (reference sequence).